This T cell receptor (beta chain) was identified in a study of regulatory and conventional T cells in RAG deficiency (dated by TCRdb to the late 2010s). Looking at the study overall: To compare the diversity and composition of the repertoires of Treg, conventional CD4+ and CD8+ T cells between RAG-deficient patients and healthy controls, the study applied high-throughput TCR beta sequencing.

The receptor library was made with the immunoSEQ multiplex PCR assay. Rearranged TCR beta chain products were amplified from the genomic DNA of sorted T-cell subsets and were then sequenced. The authors processed their data as follows. Shannon entropy and Simpson indices were used to quantify the repertoire diversity of productive TCR beta rearrangements. Clonal expansion was assessed using the summed frequency of the 100 most abundant productive TCR beta clonotypes among total reads. A self-reactivity index based on amino acid usage at CDR3beta positions 6 and 7 was applied to the TRB repertoires. Repertoire analyses used two-way ANOVA; flow cytometric analyses used Student t or Mann-Whitney tests. TCRdb took this table from immuneACCESS and kept in-frame rearrangements with V and J called. Such tables lack part of the clones; where checked against another copy, unresolved V genes explain under half of the gap, and the rest is unexplained. The V and J calls and clone size are taken from that table; D and trimming were inferred from the DNA. The sample table lists approximately 30,000 clones, around 96% of them with a count of one. The ten largest clones add up to over 0.35% of the sample.

Of note for this clone: Its antigen target is currently unknown. One base away there is no much larger clone; base qualities are not given.

On the study overall, not on this receptor specifically: Compared with control T-cell subpopulations, the RAG-deficient patients had markedly lower Shannon entropy and higher Simpson indices. Rather than being bona fide Treg cells, the sorted CD25-high CD127-low cells in Omenn syndrome patients may represent peripherally activated cells. Shorter CDR3 lengths were found in all patient T-cell subsets, and >80% Treg-Tconv repertoire overlap at nucleotide and amino acid level was observed in Omenn syndrome patients. For some subjects, some T-cell subset analyses were not performed. Unique TCR beta sequences from Treg cells were about 100-fold fewer in Omenn syndrome and CID/AS patients than controls, versus 7.5 to 10-fold for other subsets.

V is clipped by 4 bases and J by 2 bases, and the sequence between their germline boundaries is 12 bases long. The CDR3 has 15 amino acids, counting the end cysteine and phenylalanine. Just the 45-base CDR3 DNA is kept, in frame starting at base 1. Based on the germline V gene, the CDR1 and CDR2 sequences are SGHAT and FQNNGV. Before genomic DNA extraction, conventional CD4+ T cells were purified from blood as CD25-low CD127-high cells. Repertoire analyses used about eight healthy control donors as the comparison group. The data also belong to a second study, concerning regulatory T cells. Looking at the second paper: The multiplex PCR used 52 forward TRBV primers and 13 reverse TRBJ primers, with assay-based and computational corrections for amplification bias. Patient repertoires showed restricted unique TRB V-J pairs and skewed V and J gene usage, most marked in regulatory T cells. Between CD3G-deficient patients and healthy controls, the study compared T-cell receptor beta repertoires in sorted regulatory T cells, conventional CD4+ T cells and CD8+ T cells. Peripheral blood mononuclear cells were isolated by Ficoll density separation. Within the immunoSEQ assay, multiplex PCR amplified rearranged TRB loci from genomic DNA. Sequencing of the TRB amplicons was done on an Illumina HiSeq platform. Custom algorithms error-filtered the raw sequences and aligned them to reference gene sequences, after which the immunoSEQ online tools were used for analysis. Frequencies of productive and nonproductive TRB rearrangements were evaluated among both unique and total sequences. For group comparisons, t tests, Mann-Whitney tests or two-way ANOVA were performed in Prism software.

This sequence was found in a human donor in good health. The chain is made from TRBV11-2 and TRBJ1-5; the best D guess is TRBD1, with 6 bases matching. Sequenced: CD25- CD4+ T cells sorted from blood. The nucleotide sequence reads TGTGCCAGCAGCTCGGGACACATCGGCAATCAGCCCCAGCATTTT. Its protein is CASSSGHIGNQPQHF.